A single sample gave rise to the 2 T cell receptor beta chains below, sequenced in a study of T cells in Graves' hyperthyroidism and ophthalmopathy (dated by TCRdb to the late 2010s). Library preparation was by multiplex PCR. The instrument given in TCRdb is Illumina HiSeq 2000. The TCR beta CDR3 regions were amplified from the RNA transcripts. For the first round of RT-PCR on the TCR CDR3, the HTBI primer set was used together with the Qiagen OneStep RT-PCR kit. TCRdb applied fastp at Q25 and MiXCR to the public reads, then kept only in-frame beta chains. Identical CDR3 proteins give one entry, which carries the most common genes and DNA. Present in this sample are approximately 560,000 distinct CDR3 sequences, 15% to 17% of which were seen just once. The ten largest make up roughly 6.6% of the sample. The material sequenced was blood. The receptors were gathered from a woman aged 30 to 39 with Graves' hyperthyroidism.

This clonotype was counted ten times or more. This CDR3 reads CASSQDAGPWGNEQFF. CDR3 bases: TGTGCCAGCAGCCAAGATGCAGGACCCTGGGGCAATGAGCAGTTCTTC. The rearrangement uses TRBV3-1 and TRBJ2-1; D is unclear. Trimming left V 0 bases short and J 6 bases short, with 15 bases between. The CDR3 covers 16 residues. The germline V gene encodes CDR1 LGHDT and CDR2 YNNKEL (reference sequence).

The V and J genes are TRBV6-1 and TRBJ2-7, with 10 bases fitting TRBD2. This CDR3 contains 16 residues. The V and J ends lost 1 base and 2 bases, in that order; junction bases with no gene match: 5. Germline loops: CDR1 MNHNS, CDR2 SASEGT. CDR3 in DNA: TGTGCCAGCAGTGAAGAGGGACTAGCGCCAACCTACGAGCAGTACTTC. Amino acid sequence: CASSEEGLAPTYEQYF.